A single sample is the source of the 25 T cell receptor beta chains below, sequenced in a study of cytomegalovirus exposure and HLA in healthy donors. Primers: 60 Vbeta forward and 13 Jbeta reverse. Generated by immunoSEQ multiplex PCR, the TCRdb table keeps only in-frame clones and is missing some. Of 74,000 or so clones detected, roughly three quarters appear once; the ten largest clones hold around a fifth. The specimen was PBMCs. These TCRs come from a woman aged 40 to 50 in good health and CMV-seropositive.

This chain links TRBV5-1 with TRBJ2-5; D gene ambiguous. CDR1 SGHRS and CDR2 YFSETQ come from the germline V gene. The CDR3 totals 11 residues. Trimming cost V 4 bases and J 2 bases, with 3 bases left between them. Here the CDR3 DNA reads TGCGCCAGCAGCGCGCAAGAGACCCAGTACTTC. It specifies CASSAQETQYF. The variable domain in full, with the rest retrieved from reference TRBV5-1 and TRBJ2-5, is KAGVTQTPRYLIKTRGQQVTLSCSPISGHRSVSWYQQTPGQGLQFLFEYFSETQRNKGNFPGRFSGRQFSNSRSEMNVSTLELGDSALYLCASSAQETQYFGPGTRLLVL.

V usage is TRBV2 and J usage is TRBJ1-2; no clear D gene. The CDR3 is made up of 16 amino acids. Germline V gene lookup returns CDR1 SNHLY and CDR2 FYNNEI. The V gene lost 5 bases and the J gene lost 0 bases, with 16 bases spanning the gap. Written as DNA, the CDR3 is TGTGCCAGCAGTAGATTCCGTGCGATTTCTAACTATGGCTACACCTTC. Its protein product is CASSRFRAISNYGYTF.

The chain couples TRBV5-1 to TRBJ2-3; 7 nucleotides align to TRBD1. Germline trimming cut 0 bases from V and 1 base from J; bases unmatched to any gene: 5. This CDR3 is built from 16 residues. Germline-derived CDR1 and CDR2 are SGHRS and YFSETQ. CDR3 DNA sequence: TGCGCCAGCAGCTTGGGGACAGGAGCGCGCACAGATACGCAGTATTTT. Its protein product is CASSLGTGARTDTQYF.

In its sample, this clone was seen once. The junction does not match germline at one end; this may be a read error. This chain connects TRBV30 to TRBJ2-3; 10 positions agree with TRBD2. Germline CDR1 is GTSNPN and CDR2 is SVGIG (reference sequence). The length of the CDR3 is 16 residues. The CDR3 bases are TGTGCCAGGAGTCCCAGCTTAGCGGGAGGATCAGATACGCAGTATTTT. This encodes CARSPSLAGGSDTQYF.

This clone showed up just once. The chain carries TRBV9 and TRBJ2-5, with 7 nucleotides matching TRBD1. Trimming took 2 bases from V and 4 from J; bases not matched to a gene: 8. This CDR3 region has 15 residues. Per germline, CDR1 SGDLS and CDR2 YYNGEE. This CDR3 is CASSVNEGALETQYF. The DNA of the CDR3 is TGTGCCAGCAGCGTTAATGAGGGGGCCCTAGAGACCCAGTACTTC.

The rearrangement joins TRBV7-3 to TRBJ1-1; 10 nucleotides agree with TRBD1. Germline V gene sequence: CDR1 SGHTA, CDR2 FQGTGA. V gave up 5 bases and J gave up 1 base; unmatched junction bases: 7. This CDR3 comprises 16 residues. CDR3 DNA sequence: TGTGCCAGCAGCAAGACAGGGGGCTCGGGGAACACTGAAGCTTTCTTT. This encodes CASSKTGGSGNTEAFF.

The CDR3 is CASRDRGLTEAFF. The CDR3 DNA reads as TGTGCCAGCAGGGACAGGGGGCTTACTGAAGCTTTCTTT. The genes are TRBV6-1 and TRBJ1-1; 11 bases line up with TRBD1. In germline, CDR1 is MNHNS, CDR2 SASEGT. The V segment lost 6 bases and the J segment 5 bases; nucleotides outside the gene matches: 2. This CDR3 spans 13 amino acids.

This clone was detected only once. The chain joins TRBV7-9 to TRBJ2-1, with 12 bases fitting TRBD2. The germline V gene has CDR1 SEHNR and CDR2 FQNEAQ (reference sequence). There are 16 residues in the CDR3. Germline trimming cut 4 bases from V and 4 bases from J; bases unmatched to any gene: 5. CDR3 loop: CASSSRTSGAYNEQFF. In DNA form, the CDR3 reads TGTGCCAGCAGCTCGCGGACTAGCGGGGCGTACAATGAGCAGTTCTTC.

V usage is TRBV2 and J usage is TRBJ2-2; 10 bases fit TRBD2. Per germline, CDR1 SNHLY and CDR2 FYNNEI. The CDR3 has 15 residues. J lost 3 bases, V lost 6 bases, and 4 bases had no gene match. CDR3 DNA sequence: TGTGCCAGCAGGGCTCTAGCGGGGGACACCGGGGAGCTGTTTTTT. It codes for CASRALAGDTGELFF.

The rearrangement joins TRBV7-2 to TRBJ1-1, with D possibly TRBD1 on 5 matching bases. Trimming pared 2 bases from V and 8 bases from J, leaving 12 bases between. CDR1 and CDR2 from the germline V gene are SGHTA and FQGNSA. CDR3 length: 13 amino acids. In DNA, the CDR3 is TGTGCCAGCAGCTTAATACAGGTAGGCGAAGCTTTCTTT. Its translation is CASSLIQVGEAFF.

The gene calls are TRBV5-1 and TRBJ1-1, with 7 bases identical to TRBD1. With V trimmed by 4 bases and J by 1 base, 4 bases remained unmatched. CDR1 and CDR2 (germline): SGHRS, YFSETQ. The CDR3 runs 14 residues. CDR3 residues: CASSNRGTNTEAFF. The DNA for the CDR3 is TGCGCCAGCAGCAACAGGGGCACGAACACTGAAGCTTTCTTT.

J is TRBJ2-1 and V is TRBV5-4; 9 nucleotides match TRBD1. Germline CDR1 SGHNT, CDR2 YYREEE (reference sequence). This CDR3 contains 17 residues. V was pared by 3 bases and J by 7 bases, with 14 bases of the junction left unmatched. The CDR3 bases are TGTGCCAGCAGCTCTGGGGGGGCACAGGGGGCCGGAAATGAGCAGTTCTTC. Translation: CASSSGGAQGAGNEQFF.

The chain combines TRBV4-1 with TRBJ1-1; D not resolved. Trimming took off 4 bases at V and 2 bases at J, with 17 bases between the two ends. Germline V gene sequence: CDR1 MGHRA, CDR2 YSYEKL. The length of the CDR3 is 16 residues. This chain's CDR3 is CASSLVMVRRNTEAFF. CDR3 DNA: TGCGCCAGCAGCCTGGTAATGGTTAGGAGAAACACTGAAGCTTTCTTT.

The chain couples TRBV7-8 to TRBJ2-5; 7 nucleotides align to TRBD2. The CDR3 is made up of 16 amino acids. V shed 1 base and J 2 bases; nucleotides not matched to a gene: 7. Germline CDR1 SGHVS, CDR2 FQNEAQ. The CDR3 sequence: CASSLGTSGRQETQYF. The CDR3, as DNA: TGTGCCAGCAGCTTAGGGACTAGTGGGAGACAAGAGACCCAGTACTTC.

This chain links TRBV21-1 with TRBJ2-7; the listed D gene, TRBD2, was not tested against the DNA. TRBV21-1 is termed a pseudogene. CDR3 length: 12 residues. CDR3 in amino acids: CASSNETDEQYF. The DNA of the CDR3 is TGTGCCAGCAGCAACGAAACGGACGAGCAGTACTTC.

This rearrangement joins TRBV5-1 to TRBJ2-7; 10 bases are a match to TRBD1. V lost 4 bases, J lost 7 bases, and 8 bases stayed unmatched. The CDR3 consists of 14 residues. The V gene's germline CDR1 is SGHRS and CDR2 YFSETQ. The CDR3 region has the DNA TGCGCCAGCAGCCTCGGGACAGGGGTTCGGGAGCAGTACTTC. This gives the protein CASSLGTGVREQYF. The full variable domain, completed using reference TRBV5-1 and TRBJ2-7, is KAGVTQTPRYLIKTRGQQVTLSCSPISGHRSVSWYQQTPGQGLQFLFEYFSETQRNKGNFPGRFSGRQFSNSRSEMNVSTLELGDSALYLCASSLGTGVREQYFGPGTRLTVT.

The chain joins TRBV27 to TRBJ2-1, with 10 bases aligning to TRBD1. The CDR3 runs to 14 residues. CDR1 and CDR2 from the germline V gene are MNHEY and SMNVEV (reference sequence). With V trimmed by 7 bases and J by 8 bases, 8 bases remained unmatched. The CDR3 sequence: CASNGQGGRYEQFF. The CDR3 DNA reads as TGTGCCAGCAATGGACAGGGGGGGCGGTATGAGCAGTTCTTC.

The V and J genes are TRBV5-1 and TRBJ2-7; 9 positions match TRBD2. The CDR3 loop spans 15 amino acids. Unmatched junction bases numbered 10, after V lost 5 bases and J lost 4 bases. The V gene's germline CDR1 is SGHRS and CDR2 YFSETQ. The CDR3: CASRLAGVSGYEQYF. The CDR3 DNA reads as TGCGCCAGCAGATTAGCGGGGGTTAGCGGTTACGAGCAGTACTTC.

V usage is TRBV5-1 and J usage is TRBJ2-7; the D is unclear. With 0 bases removed from V and 4 bases from J, the gap between germline ends came to 11 bases. Germline V gene sequence: CDR1 SGHRS, CDR2 YFSETQ. CDR3 size: 14 residues. This CDR3 reads CASSLGLVPYEQYF. The DNA of the CDR3 is TGCGCCAGCAGCTTGGGGTTAGTCCCGTACGAGCAGTACTTC.

This clone was observed a few times. The V call is TRBV5-4, the J call TRBJ2-3, with 8 positions matching TRBD2. Germline V gene data show CDR1 as SGHNT and CDR2 as YYREEE (reference sequence). J was trimmed by 4 bases and V by 2 bases; bases with no gene match: 9. CDR3 length: 16 residues. The CDR3, as DNA: TGTGCCAGCAGCTTCCCCAGCGGGGGAGCGGCAGATACGCAGTATTTT. As protein: CASSFPSGGAADTQYF.

The chain has TRBV15 and TRBJ1-5, with 7 positions matching TRBD1. Looked up from germline, CDR1 is LNHNV and CDR2 is YYDKDF (reference sequence). V lost 6 bases, J lost 4 bases, and 3 bases stayed unmatched. The length of the CDR3 is 13 residues. The CDR3 here is CATRGTVNQPQHF. In nucleotides, the CDR3 is TGTGCCACCAGGGGGACAGTTAATCAGCCCCAGCATTTT.

The V gene is TRBV5-1, the J gene TRBJ2-3; 9 bases are shared with TRBD2. Trimming cost V 7 bases and J 6 bases; bases outside gene matches: 6. The V gene's germline CDR1 is SGHRS and CDR2 YFSETQ. The length of the CDR3 is 13 residues. The CDR3 spells CASGKTSGDTQYF. The CDR3 nucleotides are TGCGCCAGCGGAAAAACTAGCGGGGATACGCAGTATTTT. Full variable domain (rest looked up from reference TRBV5-1 and TRBJ2-3): KAGVTQTPRYLIKTRGQQVTLSCSPISGHRSVSWYQQTPGQGLQFLFEYFSETQRNKGNFPGRFSGRQFSNSRSEMNVSTLELGDSALYLCASGKTSGDTQYFGPGTRLTVL.

In this sample, this clone turned up a few times. This sequence joins TRBV7-8 and TRBJ2-3; 7 nucleotides line up with TRBD1. The CDR3 is 17 residues long. In germline, CDR1 is SGHVS, CDR2 FQNEAQ. J was trimmed by 6 bases and V by 1 base; bases with no gene match: 13. The CDR3 DNA follows: TGTGCCAGCAGCTTAGGACGGTTTTGGACACAGGGGGATACGCAGTATTTT. Its translation: CASSLGRFWTQGDTQYF.

This clone was seen only a few times. This chain connects TRBV6-1 to TRBJ1-4; D not certain. In germline, CDR1 is MNHNS, CDR2 SASEGT. The CDR3 loop spans 13 amino acids. With 6 bases removed from V and 5 bases from J, the gap between germline ends came to 10 bases. The CDR3 bases are TGTGCCAGCAGGTCAACAGCAAATGAAAAACTGTTTTTT. It encodes CASRSTANEKLFF.

This clone was seen a few times. The V call is TRBV13, the J call TRBJ1-1; tentative D call: TRBD1 (6 bases). V was pared by 4 bases and J by 7 bases, with 10 bases between. This CDR3 has 12 amino acids. CDR1 is PRHDT and CDR2 is FYEKMQ in the germline V gene (reference sequence). The CDR3 here is CASSWGRGEAFF. CDR3 DNA sequence: TGTGCCAGCAGCTGGGGGCGCGGTGAAGCTTTCTTT. Full variable domain (remainder filled in from reference TRBV13 and TRBJ1-1): AAGVIQSPRHLIKEKRETATLKCYPIPRHDTVYWYQQGPGQDPQFLISFYEKMQSDKGSIPDRFSAQQFSDYHSELNMSSLELGDSALYFCASSWGRGEAFFGQGTRLTVV.